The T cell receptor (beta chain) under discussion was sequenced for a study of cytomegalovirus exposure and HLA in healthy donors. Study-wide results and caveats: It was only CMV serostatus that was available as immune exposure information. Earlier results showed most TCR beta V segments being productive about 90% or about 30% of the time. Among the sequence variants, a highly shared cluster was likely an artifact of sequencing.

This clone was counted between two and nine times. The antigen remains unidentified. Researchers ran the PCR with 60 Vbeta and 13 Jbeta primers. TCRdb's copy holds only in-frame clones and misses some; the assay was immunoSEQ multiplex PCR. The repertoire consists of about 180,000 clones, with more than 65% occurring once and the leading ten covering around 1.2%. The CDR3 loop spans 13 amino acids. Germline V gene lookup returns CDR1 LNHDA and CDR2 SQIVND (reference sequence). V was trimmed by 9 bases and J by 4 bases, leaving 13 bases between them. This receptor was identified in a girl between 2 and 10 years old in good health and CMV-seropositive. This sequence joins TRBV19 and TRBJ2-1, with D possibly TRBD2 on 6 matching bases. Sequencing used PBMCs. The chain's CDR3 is CARASEDYNEQFF. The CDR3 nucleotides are TGTGCCAGAGCTAGCGAGGATTACAATGAGCAGTTCTTC.